This TCR beta chain derives from a study of early T cells in non-severe SARS-CoV-2 infection. This clonotype has a handful of counts. TCRdb fed the 5' RACE reads into MiXCR, producing one record per CDR3 protein. In the table there are roughly 29,000 distinct CDR3 sequences, about 4.6% of which are singletons. Between the trimmed V and J ends, which lost 5 bases and 6 bases, there was a span of 17 bases. CDR3 length equals 15 residues. Germline lookup yields CDR1 MNHEY and CDR2 SMNVEV (reference sequence). The material sequenced was whole blood. The TCR originated in an adult who was a healthcare worker with PCR-confirmed SARS-CoV-2 infection or an uninfected control (not recorded which). The chain employs TRBV27 and TRBJ2-1; weak D call: TRBD1 (6 bases). The CDR3 here is CASSDSRDNSNEQFF. For the CDR3, the DNA is TGTGCCAGCAGTGACAGCAGGGACAATTCCAATGAGCAGTTCTTC.